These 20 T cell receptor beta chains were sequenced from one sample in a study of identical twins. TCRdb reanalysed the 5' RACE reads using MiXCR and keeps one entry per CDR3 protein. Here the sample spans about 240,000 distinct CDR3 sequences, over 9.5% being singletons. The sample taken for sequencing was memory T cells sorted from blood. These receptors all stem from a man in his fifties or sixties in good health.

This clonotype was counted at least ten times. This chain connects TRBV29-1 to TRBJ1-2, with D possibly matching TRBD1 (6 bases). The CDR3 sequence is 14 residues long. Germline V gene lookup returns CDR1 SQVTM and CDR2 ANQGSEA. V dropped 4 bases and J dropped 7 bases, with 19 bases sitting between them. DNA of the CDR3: TGCAGCGTTGTTTCGGGGGGCGGTCCTGGTGGCTACACCTTC. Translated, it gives CSVVSGGGPGGYTF.

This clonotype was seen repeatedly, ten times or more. CDR3 sequence: CASSLAFTGELFF. The CDR3 coding sequence is TGCGCCAGCAGCTTGGCCTTCACCGGGGAGCTGTTTTTT. This chain connects TRBV5-1 to TRBJ2-2; D remains unclear. The length of the CDR3 is 13 residues. The V gene lost 0 bases and the J gene lost 4 bases, with 4 bases spanning the gap. CDR1 and CDR2 from the germline V gene are SGHRS and YFSETQ.

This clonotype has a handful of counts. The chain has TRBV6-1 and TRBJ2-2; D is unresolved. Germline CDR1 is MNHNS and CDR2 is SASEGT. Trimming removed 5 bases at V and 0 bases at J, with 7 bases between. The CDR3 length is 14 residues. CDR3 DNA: TGTGCCAGCAGTCTCACAGCGAACACCGGGGAGCTGTTTTTT. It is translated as CASSLTANTGELFF.

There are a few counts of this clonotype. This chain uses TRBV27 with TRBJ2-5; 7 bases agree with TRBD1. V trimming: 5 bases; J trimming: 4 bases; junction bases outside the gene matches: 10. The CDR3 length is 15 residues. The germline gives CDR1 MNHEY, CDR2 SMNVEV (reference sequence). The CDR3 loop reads CASSPKGQPGETQYF. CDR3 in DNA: TGTGCCAGCAGTCCGAAGGGACAGCCCGGAGAGACCCAGTACTTC.

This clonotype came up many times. CDR3 DNA: TGTGCCAGCAGATCCCCTAGCGGGAGGGCTGATACGCAGTATTTT. It specifies CASRSPSGRADTQYF. The rearrangement joins TRBV2 to TRBJ2-3, with TRBD2 matching 12 bases. The V segment lost 6 bases and the J segment 6 bases; nucleotides outside the gene matches: 7. The germline gives CDR1 SNHLY, CDR2 FYNNEI. CDR3 length equals 15 residues. The entire variable domain, with the rest obtained from reference TRBV2 and TRBJ2-3, is as follows: EPEVTQTPSHQVTQMGQEVILRCVPISNHLYFYWYRQILGQKVEFLVSFYNNEISEKSEIFDDQFSVERPDGSNFTLKIRSTKLEDSAMYFCASRSPSGRADTQYFGPGTRLTVL.

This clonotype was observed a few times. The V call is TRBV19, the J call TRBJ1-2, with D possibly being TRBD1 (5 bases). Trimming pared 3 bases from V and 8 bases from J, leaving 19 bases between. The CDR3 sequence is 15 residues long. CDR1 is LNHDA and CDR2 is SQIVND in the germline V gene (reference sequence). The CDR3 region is CASSIRFPGLAGYTF. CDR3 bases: TGTGCCAGTAGTATCCGGTTCCCGGGACTGGCCGGCTACACCTTC. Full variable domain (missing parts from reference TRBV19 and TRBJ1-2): DGGITQSPKYLFRKEGQNVTLSCEQNLNHDAMYWYRQDPGQGLRLIYYSQIVNDFQKGDIAEGYSVSREKKESFPLTVTSAQKNPTAFYLCASSIRFPGLAGYTFGSGTRLTVV.

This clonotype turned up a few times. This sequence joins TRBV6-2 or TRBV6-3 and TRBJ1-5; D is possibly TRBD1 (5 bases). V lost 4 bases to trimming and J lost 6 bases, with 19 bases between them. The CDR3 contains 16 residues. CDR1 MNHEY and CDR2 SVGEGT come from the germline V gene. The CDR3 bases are TGTGCCAGCAGTTCGGACGCCCGAGGCGGGGGTCAGCCCCAGCATTTT. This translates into CASSSDARGGGQPQHF.

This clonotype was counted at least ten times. CDR3 protein: CASSPQQGNEKLFF. The CDR3 DNA reads as TGTGCCAGCAGCCCCCAACAGGGAAATGAAAAACTGTTTTTT. The chain links TRBV7-2 to TRBJ1-4; possible D gene TRBD1, 6 bases. This CDR3 region has 14 residues. Germline values: CDR1 SGHTA, CDR2 FQGNSA. V was trimmed by 5 bases and J by 5 bases, leaving 12 bases between them.

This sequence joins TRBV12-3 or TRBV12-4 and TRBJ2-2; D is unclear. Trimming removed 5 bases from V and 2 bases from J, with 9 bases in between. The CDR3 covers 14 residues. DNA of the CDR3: TGTGCCAGCAGTGGATGGGCAAACACCGGGGAGCTGTTTTTT. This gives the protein CASSGWANTGELFF.

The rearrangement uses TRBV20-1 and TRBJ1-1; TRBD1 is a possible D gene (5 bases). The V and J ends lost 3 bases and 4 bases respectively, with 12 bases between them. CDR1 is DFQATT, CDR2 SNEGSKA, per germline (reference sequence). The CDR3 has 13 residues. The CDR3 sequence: CSASRGRGTEAFF. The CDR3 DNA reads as TGCAGTGCTAGTCGGGGCCGGGGCACTGAAGCTTTCTTT.

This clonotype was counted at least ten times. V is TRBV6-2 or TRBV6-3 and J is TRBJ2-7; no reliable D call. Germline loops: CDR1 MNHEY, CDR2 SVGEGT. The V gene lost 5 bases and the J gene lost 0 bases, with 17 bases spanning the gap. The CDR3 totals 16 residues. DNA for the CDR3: TGTGCCAGCAGTAACCCTTCGGACCGACGCTCCTACGAGCAGTACTTC. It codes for CASSNPSDRRSYEQYF.

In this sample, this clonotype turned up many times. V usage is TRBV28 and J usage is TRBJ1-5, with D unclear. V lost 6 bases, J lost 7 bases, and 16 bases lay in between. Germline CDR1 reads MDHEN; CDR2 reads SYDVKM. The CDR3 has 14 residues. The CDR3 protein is CASRRPLEGQPQHF. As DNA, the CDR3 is TGTGCCAGCAGGCGGCCGCTCGAGGGACAGCCCCAGCATTTT.

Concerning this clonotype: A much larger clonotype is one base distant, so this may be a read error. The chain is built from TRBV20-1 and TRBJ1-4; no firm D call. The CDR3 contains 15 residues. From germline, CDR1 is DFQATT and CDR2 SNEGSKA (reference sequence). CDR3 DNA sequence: TGCAGTGCTAGAGATGTACTCCGCAGCAATGGAAAACTGTTTTTT. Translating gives CSARDVLRSNGKLFF.

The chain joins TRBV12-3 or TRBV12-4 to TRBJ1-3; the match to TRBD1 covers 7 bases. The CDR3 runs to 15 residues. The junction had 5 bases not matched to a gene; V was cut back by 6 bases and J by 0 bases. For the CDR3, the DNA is TGTGCCAGCAGCTCTGGGACAGTCTCTGGAAACACCATATATTTT. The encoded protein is CASSSGTVSGNTIYF.

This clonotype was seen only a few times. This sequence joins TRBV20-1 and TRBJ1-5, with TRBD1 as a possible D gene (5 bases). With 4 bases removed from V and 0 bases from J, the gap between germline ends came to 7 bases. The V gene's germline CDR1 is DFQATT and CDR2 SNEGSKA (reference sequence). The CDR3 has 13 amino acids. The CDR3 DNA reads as TGCAGTGCTAAAGGGGCTAGCAATCAGCCCCAGCATTTT. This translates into CSAKGASNQPQHF.

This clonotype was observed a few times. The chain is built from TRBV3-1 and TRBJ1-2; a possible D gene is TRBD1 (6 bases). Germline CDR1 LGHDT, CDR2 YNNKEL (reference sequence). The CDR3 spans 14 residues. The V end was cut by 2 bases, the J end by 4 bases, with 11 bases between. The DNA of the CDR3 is TGTGCCAGCAGCCAACTCGGAGGGGGCTATGGCTACACCTTC. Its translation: CASSQLGGGYGYTF.

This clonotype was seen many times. CDR3 DNA sequence: TGCGCCAGCAGCCAAGGGTGGGCGCGGGGTAACACTGAAGCTTTCTTT. Translating gives CASSQGWARGNTEAFF. The chain joins TRBV4-1 to TRBJ1-1; D is unclear. The CDR3 extends over 16 amino acids. The germline V gene encodes CDR1 MGHRA and CDR2 YSYEKL. Trimming stripped 1 base from V and 2 bases from J, with 14 bases between.

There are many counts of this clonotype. The CDR3 coding sequence is TGCGCCAGCAGCGGGGGGCCAGCGGGAGTGGTGAACAATGAGCAGTTCTTC. Translating it yields CASSGGPAGVVNNEQFF. The chain recombines TRBV5-1 with TRBJ2-1, with TRBD2 matching over 8 bases. This CDR3 has 17 amino acids. Looked up from germline, CDR1 is SGHRS and CDR2 is YFSETQ. J gave up 5 bases and V 4 bases, and 14 bases lay outside the gene matches.

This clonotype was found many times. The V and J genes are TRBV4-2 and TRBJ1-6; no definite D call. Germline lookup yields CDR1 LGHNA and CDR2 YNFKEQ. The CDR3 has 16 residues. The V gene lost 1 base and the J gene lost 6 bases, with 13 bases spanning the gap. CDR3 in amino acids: CASSQAATAINSPLHF. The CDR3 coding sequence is TGTGCCAGCAGCCAAGCTGCTACAGCGATTAATTCACCCCTCCACTTT.

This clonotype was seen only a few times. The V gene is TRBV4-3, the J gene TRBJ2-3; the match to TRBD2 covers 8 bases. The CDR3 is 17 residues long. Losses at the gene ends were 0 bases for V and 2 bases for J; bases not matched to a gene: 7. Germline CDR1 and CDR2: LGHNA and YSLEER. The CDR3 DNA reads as TGCGCCAGCAGCCAAGACGGCGCGGGAGGAAACACAGATACGCAGTATTTT. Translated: CASSQDGAGGNTDTQYF.